A selection of T cell receptor beta chains follows, all from one sample in a study of early T cells in non-severe SARS-CoV-2 infection. A single record per CDR3 protein comes from TCRdb applying MiXCR to the 5' RACE reads. Among under 70,000 distinct CDR3 sequences listed, around 10% were seen once. The sequenced material came from whole blood. The receptors shown here come from an adult who was a healthcare worker with PCR-confirmed SARS-CoV-2 infection or an uninfected control (not recorded which). The CDR3 runs from the conserved cysteine through the conserved F or W. The D gene is left open where the match is weak. Size is stated for part of the rows, as once, few or many counts, or as a class when the clone is expanded.

J gene	clone size	D gene	CDR3 length	V gene	CDR3 protein	CDR3 DNA
TRBJ2-7	many	TRBD2	15	TRBV7-9	CASSQGAGLSYEQYF	TGTGCCAGCAGCCAGGGAGCGGGGCTGAGCTACGAGCAGTACTTC
TRBJ2-5	medium-sized	-	11	TRBV3-1	CASSLQETQYF	TGTGCCAGCAGCCTCCAAGAGACCCAGTACTTC
TRBJ2-2	-	-	13	TRBV12-3/TRBV12-4	CASSPQGTGELFF	TGTGCCAGCAGTCCTCAGGGGACCGGGGAGCTGTTTTTT
TRBJ1-1	many	TRBD1	16	TRBV5-5	CASSRIGTGLNTEAFF	TGTGCCAGCAGCAGGATTGGGACAGGCTTGAACACTGAAGCTTTCTTT
TRBJ2-7	many	-	16	TRBV21-1	CASRRTSMDGVYEQYF	TGTGCCAGCAGACGGACAAGTATGGACGGAGTCTACGAGCAGTACTTC
TRBJ2-7	-	TRBD2	15	TRBV27	CASSLNRGVSHEQYF	TGTGCCAGCAGTCTCAACCGGGGGGTGAGCCACGAGCAGTACTTC
TRBJ2-7	few	-	14	TRBV20-1	CSARDSLASYEQYF	TGCAGTGCTAGAGATTCCCTGGCGAGCTACGAGCAGTACTTC
TRBJ1-1	-	-	11	TRBV3-1	CASSLYTEAFF	TGTGCCAGCAGCCTTTACACTGAAGCTTTCTTT
TRBJ1-4	-	-	12	TRBV20-1	CSASTFIEKLFF	TGCAGTGCTAGTACGTTCATTGAAAAACTGTTTTTT
TRBJ1-5	many	TRBD1	13	TRBV5-1	CASSLTGDQPQHF	TGCGCCAGCAGCCTCACAGGGGATCAGCCCCAGCATTTT
TRBJ2-1	many	-	10	TRBV29-1	CSHGGHEQFF	TGCAGCCATGGAGGGCATGAGCAGTTCTTC
TRBJ2-1	many	TRBD1	15	TRBV12-5	CASGLGQGDYNEQFF	TGTGCTAGTGGTTTGGGACAGGGCGACTACAATGAGCAGTTCTTC
TRBJ2-7	-	-	13	TRBV12-3/TRBV12-4	CASSFSGPGEQYF	TGTGCCAGCAGTTTCAGTGGGCCGGGTGAGCAGTACTTC
TRBJ1-5	-	TRBD1	15	TRBV6-1	CASTGTGGSNQPQHF	TGTGCCAGCACGGGGACAGGGGGGAGCAATCAGCCCCAGCATTTT
TRBJ2-4	many	-	15	TRBV6-6	CASGVGGLAKNIQYF	TGTGCCAGTGGGGTGGGGGGTCTAGCCAAAAACATTCAGTACTTC
TRBJ1-4	many	TRBD1	15	TRBV5-4	CASSLKTGGVEKLFF	TGTGCCAGCAGCTTAAAGACAGGGGGCGTCGAAAAACTGTTTTTT
TRBJ2-7	-	-	15	TRBV12-3/TRBV12-4	CASSTWGRTDDEQYF	TGTGCCAGCAGTACATGGGGACGGACCGACGACGAGCAGTACTTC
TRBJ1-1	many	TRBD1	14	TRBV5-1	CASRPGGLSTEAFF	TGCGCCAGCAGGCCAGGGGGCTTAAGTACTGAAGCTTTCTTT
TRBJ2-3	many	-	17	TRBV5-6	CASSFQEQVGGTDTQYF	TGTGCCAGCAGCTTTCAAGAACAGGTTGGGGGCACAGATACGCAGTATTTT
TRBJ2-7	once	TRBD2	13	TRBV27	CASSYGRNYEQYF	TGTGCCAGCAGTTACGGGAGGAACTACGAGCAGTACTTC
TRBJ1-2	few	-	14	TRBV28	CASSLAWGIDGYTF	TGTGCCAGCAGTTTAGCATGGGGGATAGATGGCTACACCTTC
TRBJ1-3	-	TRBD1	14	TRBV7-2	CVSSPGQGANTIYF	TGTGTCAGCAGCCCGGGACAGGGGGCAAACACCATATATTTT
TRBJ2-5	few	TRBD2	16	TRBV5-1	CASSTDGLAVAETQYF	TGCGCCAGCAGCACAGACGGACTAGCGGTAGCAGAGACCCAGTACTTC
TRBJ2-3	many	-	15	TRBV27	CASTTPGAGTDTQYF	TGTGCCAGTACCACGCCGGGAGCAGGGACAGATACGCAGTATTTT
TRBJ2-7	many	-	15	TRBV11-2	CASSSKAAFSYEQYF	TGTGCCAGCAGCTCCAAGGCCGCATTTTCCTACGAGCAGTACTTC
TRBJ2-4	few	-	15	TRBV12-3/TRBV12-4	CASSLWGLAKNIQYF	TGTGCCAGCAGTTTATGGGGGTTAGCCAAAAACATTCAGTACTTC
TRBJ2-1	many	-	11	TRBV29-1	CSVSVYNEQFF	TGCAGCGTTAGCGTCTACAATGAGCAGTTCTTC
TRBJ2-3	-	-	13	TRBV29-1	CSGRDIRSDTQYF	TGCAGCGGGCGGGATATCCGCTCAGATACGCAGTATTTT
TRBJ2-7	many	TRBD1	17	TRBV7-9	CASSPGQGRSGSYEQYF	TGTGCCAGCAGCCCGGGACAGGGACGTTCGGGATCCTACGAGCAGTACTTC
TRBJ2-7	few	TRBD1	15	TRBV11-3	CASSFYRGSVYEQYF	TGTGCCAGCAGCTTCTACAGGGGAAGCGTCTACGAGCAGTACTTC
TRBJ1-6	many	-	16	TRBV25-1	CASSESQGRDNSPLHF	TGTGCCAGCAGTGAATCACAGGGTCGGGATAATTCACCCCTCCACTTT
TRBJ2-7	-	-	12	TRBV3-1	CASSPDGIKQYF	TGTGCCAGCAGCCCCGACGGCATCAAGCAGTACTTC
TRBJ1-4	few	-	14	TRBV6-2/TRBV6-3	CASSRLLDSEKLFF	TGTGCCAGCAGTCGTCTTCTTGATTCTGAAAAACTGTTTTTT
TRBJ1-1	many	-	13	TRBV13	CASSFGTSTEAFF	TGTGCCAGCAGCTTCGGCACGTCCACTGAAGCTTTCTTT
TRBJ2-1	few	TRBD2	15	TRBV2	CASSEEAGGRSEQFF	TGTGCCAGCAGTGAGGAGGCGGGGGGGCGGAGTGAGCAGTTCTTC
TRBJ2-3	many	TRBD1	15	TRBV18	CASSPTGQGTDTQYF	TGTGCCAGCTCGCCGACAGGACAGGGAACAGATACGCAGTATTTT
TRBJ2-5	-	TRBD2	16	TRBV7-9	CASSLKPGLAGWTQYF	TGTGCCAGCAGCCTCAAACCGGGACTAGCGGGGTGGACCCAGTACTTC
TRBJ1-5	-	-	14	TRBV19	CASSIDAGNQPQHF	TGTGCCAGTAGTATAGACGCGGGGAATCAGCCCCAGCATTTT
TRBJ1-4	-	-	17	TRBV21-1	CASSKGTDTSTNEKLFF	TGTGCCAGCAGCAAAGGCACAGACACCTCAACTAATGAAAAACTGTTTTTT
TRBJ2-7	-	TRBD1	16	TRBV18	CASSLNSRQGAREQYF	TGTGCCAGCTCACTCAATTCAAGACAGGGGGCGCGCGAGCAGTACTTC
TRBJ2-1	-	TRBD2	15	TRBV12-3/TRBV12-4	CASSHAASGGAEQFF	TGTGCCAGCAGTCACGCCGCTAGCGGGGGGGCTGAGCAGTTCTTC
TRBJ2-3	many	TRBD2	15	TRBV6-2/TRBV6-3	CASSYLRGGSDTQYF	TGTGCCAGCAGTTACCTCCGCGGGGGATCGGATACGCAGTATTTT
TRBJ2-3	-	TRBD1	16	TRBV6-6	CASSSGQAISTDTQYF	TGTGCCAGCAGTTCGGGACAGGCGATATCCACAGATACGCAGTATTTT
TRBJ1-2	many	TRBD1	13	TRBV6-5	CATLRTGRRGYTF	TGTGCCACCCTCCGGACAGGGCGGCGTGGCTACACCTTC